This T cell receptor (beta chain) is from a study of siplizumab effects on memory and regulatory T cells. Points from the study as a whole: Few alloreactive clones mapped to unstimulated subsets.

To note about this clone: Antigen specificity is unknown.

Sequencing was performed with immunoSEQ multiplex PCR; in TCRdb, only in-frame clones are kept and a portion is missing. Of approximately 50,000 clones listed, 85% to 95% are singletons. This CDR3 has 11 amino acids. Trimming shortened V by 7 bases and J by 4 bases, and 5 bases separated the two germline ends. Germline CDR1 and CDR2: MDHEN and SYDVKM. The clonotype originates from a human donor in good health. The material sequenced was CD8+ T cells sorted from blood. The chain combines TRBV28 with TRBJ2-1; weak D call: TRBD1 (5 bases). The DNA for the CDR3 is TGTGCCAGCACAGGGTACAATGAGCAGTTCTTC. It specifies CASTGYNEQFF.